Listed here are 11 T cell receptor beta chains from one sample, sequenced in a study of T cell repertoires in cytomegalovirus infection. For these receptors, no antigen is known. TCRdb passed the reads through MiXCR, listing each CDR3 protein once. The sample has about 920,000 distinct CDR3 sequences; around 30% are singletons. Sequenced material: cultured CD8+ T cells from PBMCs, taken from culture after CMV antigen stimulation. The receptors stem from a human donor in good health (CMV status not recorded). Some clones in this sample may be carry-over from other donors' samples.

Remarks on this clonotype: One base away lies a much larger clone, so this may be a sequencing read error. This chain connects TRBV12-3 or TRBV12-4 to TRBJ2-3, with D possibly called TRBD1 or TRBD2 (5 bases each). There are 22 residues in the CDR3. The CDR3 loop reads CAGSLSWQKGRGVIGSTDTQYF. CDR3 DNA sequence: TGTGCCGGCAGTTTAAGTTGGCAGAAAGGAAGAGGGGTAATTGGCTCAACAGATACGCAGTATTTT.

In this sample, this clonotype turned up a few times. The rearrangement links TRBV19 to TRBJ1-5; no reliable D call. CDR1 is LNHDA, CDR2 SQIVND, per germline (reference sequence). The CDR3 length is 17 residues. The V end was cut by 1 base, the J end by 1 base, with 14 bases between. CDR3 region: CASSIARGPGSNQPQHF. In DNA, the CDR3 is TGTGCCAGTAGTATAGCTCGAGGGCCAGGCAGCAATCAGCCCCAGCATTTT.

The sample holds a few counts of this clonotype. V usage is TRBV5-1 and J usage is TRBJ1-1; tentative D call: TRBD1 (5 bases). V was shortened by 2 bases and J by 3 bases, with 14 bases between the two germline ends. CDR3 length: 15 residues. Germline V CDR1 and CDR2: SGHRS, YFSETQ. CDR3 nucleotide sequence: TGCGCCAGCAGCTTCCGACAGCCCGGGGACACTGAAGCTTTCTTT. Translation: CASSFRQPGDTEAFF. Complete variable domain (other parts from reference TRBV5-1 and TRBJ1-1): KAGVTQTPRYLIKTRGQQVTLSCSPISGHRSVSWYQQTPGQGLQFLFEYFSETQRNKGNFPGRFSGRQFSNSRSEMNVSTLELGDSALYLCASSFRQPGDTEAFFGQGTRLTVV.

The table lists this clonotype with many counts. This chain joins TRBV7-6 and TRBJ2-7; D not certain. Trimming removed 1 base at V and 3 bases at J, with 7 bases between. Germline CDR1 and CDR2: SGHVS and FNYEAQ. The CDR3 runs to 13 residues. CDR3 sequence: CASSLGVLYEQYV. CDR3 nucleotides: TGTGCCAGCAGCTTAGGGGTCCTCTACGAGCAGTACGTC.

The CDR3: CASSSWTGSSGANVLTF. CDR3 DNA: TGTGCCAGCAGCTCTTGGACAGGGAGCTCTGGGGCCAACGTCCTGACTTTC. The chain joins TRBV5-6 to TRBJ2-6, with 8 bases aligning to TRBD1. The J segment lost 0 bases and the V segment lost 3 bases, leaving 5 bases of the junction unmatched. This CDR3 contains 17 residues. Germline CDR1 reads SGHDT; CDR2 reads YYEEEE.

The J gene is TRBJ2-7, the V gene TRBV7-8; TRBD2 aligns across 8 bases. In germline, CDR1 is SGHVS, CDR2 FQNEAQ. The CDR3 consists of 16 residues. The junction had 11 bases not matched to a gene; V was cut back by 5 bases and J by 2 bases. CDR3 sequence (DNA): TGTGCCAGCAGCAACAACGGGGGGGGGGTCGCCTACGAGCAGTACGTC. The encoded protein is CASSNNGGGVAYEQYV.

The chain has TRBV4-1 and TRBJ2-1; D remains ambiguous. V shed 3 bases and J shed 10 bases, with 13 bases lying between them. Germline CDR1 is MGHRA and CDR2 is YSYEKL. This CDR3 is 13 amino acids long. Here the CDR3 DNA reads TGCGCCAGCAGCCAGAGAAGACTGGAGGAGCAGTTCTTC. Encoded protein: CASSQRRLEEQFF.

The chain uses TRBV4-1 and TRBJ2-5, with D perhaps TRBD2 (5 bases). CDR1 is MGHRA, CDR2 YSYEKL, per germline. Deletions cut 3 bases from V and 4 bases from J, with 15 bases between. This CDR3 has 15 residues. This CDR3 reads CASSQIGDGGETQYF. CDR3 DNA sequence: TGCGCCAGCAGCCAGATCGGGGATGGAGGAGAGACCCAGTACTTC.

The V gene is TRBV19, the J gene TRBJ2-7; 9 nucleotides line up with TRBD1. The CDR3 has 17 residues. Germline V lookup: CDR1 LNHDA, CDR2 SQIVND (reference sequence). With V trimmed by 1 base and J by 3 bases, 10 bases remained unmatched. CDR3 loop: CASSIALTGGRGYEQYF. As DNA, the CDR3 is TGTGCCAGTAGTATAGCACTAACAGGGGGCCGGGGCTACGAGCAGTACTTC.

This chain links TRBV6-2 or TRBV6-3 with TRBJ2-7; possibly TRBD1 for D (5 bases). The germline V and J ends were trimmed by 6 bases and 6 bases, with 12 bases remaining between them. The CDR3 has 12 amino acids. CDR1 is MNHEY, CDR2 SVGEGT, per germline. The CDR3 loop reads CASRDTGSEQYV. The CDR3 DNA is TGTGCCAGCAGAGACACAGGTAGCGAGCAGTACGTC.

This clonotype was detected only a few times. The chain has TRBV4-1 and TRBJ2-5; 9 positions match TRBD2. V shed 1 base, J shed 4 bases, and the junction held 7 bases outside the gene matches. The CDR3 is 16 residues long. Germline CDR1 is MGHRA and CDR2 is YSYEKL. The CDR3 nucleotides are TGCGCCAGCAGCCAAGGTGGACTAGCGACCCGAGAGACCCAGTACTTC. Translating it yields CASSQGGLATRETQYF.